The 32 T cell receptor beta chains listed next were all sequenced from one sample in a study of T cells in Graves' hyperthyroidism and ophthalmopathy. Template material for amplifying TCR beta CDR3 regions consisted of RNA transcripts. A set of HTBI primers served as the primers for a first-round RT-PCR of the TCR CDR3. TCRdb itself ran the multiplex PCR reads through MiXCR, one entry per CDR3 protein. The profile covers approximately 48,000 distinct CDR3 sequences, with 45% to 50% appearing a single time and around 32% taken by the ten largest. Sample: peripheral blood or thyroid tissue (not recorded which). The source is a woman between 50 and 59 years old with Graves' hyperthyroidism.

The J gene is TRBJ1-1, the V gene TRBV10-3, with a weak D call TRBD1 (5 bases). Germline V gene data show CDR1 as ENHRY and CDR2 as SYGVKD. V was shortened by 3 bases and J by 11 bases, with 16 bases between the two germline ends. The CDR3 extends over 13 amino acids. CDR3 residues: CAISDRQTRGAFF. Written as DNA, the CDR3 is TGTGCCATCAGTGATCGACAGACCCGGGGGGCTTTCTTT.

This clonotype was observed at least ten times. This chain joins TRBV2 and TRBJ1-5; D is possibly TRBD1 (6 bases). The CDR3 has 13 amino acids. Between the trimmed V and J ends, which lost 3 bases and 5 bases, there was a span of 8 bases. CDR1 and CDR2 (germline): SNHLY, FYNNEI. The CDR3 bases are TGTGCCAGCAGTGATAACAGGGATCAGCCCCAGCATTTT. Translated: CASSDNRDQPQHF.

This clonotype was counted at least ten times. CDR3 protein: CASSFSTVHYGYTF. The CDR3 DNA is TGTGCCAGCAGTTTTAGTACAGTTCATTATGGCTACACCTTC. The chain recombines TRBV12-3 or TRBV12-4 with TRBJ1-2; D not resolved. Trimming took 3 bases from V and 5 from J, leaving 13 bases between them. There are 14 residues in the CDR3.

On this clonotype itself: This may be a read error: a much more frequent sequence differs by one nucleotide. The chain combines TRBV27 with TRBJ1-3; D remains ambiguous. CDR1 and CDR2 (germline): MNHEY, SMNVEV (reference sequence). There are 14 residues in the CDR3. The CDR3 DNA follows: TGTGTCAGCAGTTTAAGAGGGTCGGGAAACACCATATATTTT. Its translation is CVSSLRGSGNTIYF.

This chain connects TRBV20-1 to TRBJ2-5, with D possibly TRBD1 on 6 matching bases. The germline V gene encodes CDR1 DFQATT and CDR2 SNEGSKA (reference sequence). This CDR3 comprises 14 residues. Trimming removed 4 bases from V and 2 bases from J, with 14 bases in between. The CDR3 region is CSATRGQGQETQYF. Written as DNA, the CDR3 is TGCAGTGCTACCCGAGGTCAGGGGCAAGAGACCCAGTACTTC.

CDR3 sequence reads: CASSQALADYEQYF. DNA of the CDR3: TGCGCCAGCAGCCAAGCCCTAGCGGACTACGAGCAGTACTTC. The chain has TRBV10-1 and TRBJ2-7, with 7 bases matching TRBD2. Germline values: CDR1 WNHNN, CDR2 SYGVQD (reference sequence). The trim removed 6 bases at V and 3 bases at J, leaving 8 bases unmatched. The CDR3 loop spans 14 amino acids.

This clonotype was seen at least ten times. V usage is TRBV20-1 and J usage is TRBJ2-2; no definite D call. The CDR3 runs to 14 residues. Between the trimmed V and J ends, which lost 4 bases and 2 bases, there was a span of 11 bases. CDR1 is DFQATT, CDR2 SNEGSKA, per germline (reference sequence). The CDR3 DNA sequence: TGCAGTGCTACCCCGAGACCTAACACCGGGGAGCTGTTTTTT. Translation: CSATPRPNTGELFF.

Remarks on this clonotype: This may arise from a read error, as a much more abundant clone is one base away. DNA of the CDR3: TGCAGCGTTGGGGGGAGGGACTATGGCTACACCATATATTTT. The encoded protein is CSVGGRDYGYTIYF. The genes are TRBV29-1 and TRBJ1-3; D possibly corresponds to TRBD1 (5 bases). Trimming took 4 bases from V and 8 from J, leaving 18 bases between them. The germline V gene encodes CDR1 SQVTM and CDR2 ANQGSEA. This CDR3 is built from 14 residues. Full variable domain (rest looked up from reference TRBV29-1 and TRBJ1-3): SAVISQKPSRDICQRGTSLTIQCQVDSQVTMMFWYRQQPGQSLTLIATANQGSEATYESGFVIDKFPISRPNLTFSTLTVSNMSPEDSSIYLCSVGGRDYGYTIYFGEGSWLTVV.

The chain recombines TRBV15 with TRBJ1-2, with unresolved D. This CDR3 comprises 13 residues. CDR1 and CDR2 (germline): LNHNV, YYDKDF (reference sequence). Trimming left V 1 base short and J 4 bases short, with 7 bases between. DNA for the CDR3: TGTGCCACCAGCAGAGGGACGGCCTATGGCTACACCTTC. Translating it yields CATSRGTAYGYTF.

This clonotype was recorded many times. The V gene is TRBV10-2, the J gene TRBJ1-2; TRBD1 matches at 8 bases. J was trimmed by 4 bases and V by 4 bases; bases with no gene match: 2. The CDR3 totals 13 residues. Looked up from germline, CDR1 is WSHSY and CDR2 is SAAADI. CDR3 residues: CASSGTGPYGYTF. Written as DNA, the CDR3 is TGCGCCAGCAGTGGGACAGGGCCCTATGGCTACACCTTC.

The chain has TRBV29-1 and TRBJ2-7; 12 nucleotides agree with TRBD2. This CDR3 is 13 amino acids long. The germline V gene encodes CDR1 SQVTM and CDR2 ANQGSEA. After removal of 6 bases from V and 7 bases from J, the junction contained 7 bases not matched to a gene. In nucleotides, the CDR3 is TGCAGCGTCCATCGACTAGCGGGAGATGAGCAGTACTTC. This sequence encodes CSVHRLAGDEQYF.

On this clonotype itself: A much larger clone differs from this one at a single base, so this may be a read error. V and J are TRBV10-3 and TRBJ2-2; unclear D gene. CDR1 is ENHRY, CDR2 SYGVKD, per germline. CDR3 size: 15 residues. Trimming took off 4 bases at V and 3 bases at J, with 12 bases between the two ends. DNA for the CDR3: TGTGCCATCAGTGGGCCCTGGGGATACACCGGGGAGCTGTTTTTT. The encoded protein is CAISGPWGYTGELFF.

This clonotype has ten or more counts. The genes are TRBV7-9 and TRBJ2-2; D unresolved. Germline V lookup: CDR1 SEHNR, CDR2 FQNEAQ (reference sequence). The CDR3 extends over 14 amino acids. V was cut by 5 bases and J by 7 bases, with 14 bases left in between. The CDR3 bases are TGTGCCAGCAGCCCGGCGATAGGTTACGGGGAGCTGTTTTTT. Translating it yields CASSPAIGYGELFF.

The V gene is TRBV2, the J gene TRBJ1-3; D remains ambiguous. V shed 5 bases and J shed 4 bases, with 9 bases lying between them. The germline V gene has CDR1 SNHLY and CDR2 FYNNEI. This CDR3 comprises 13 residues. CDR3 in amino acids: CASSTTTGNTIYF. CDR3 DNA: TGTGCCAGCAGTACGACAACGGGAAACACCATATATTTT.

The gene calls are TRBV13 and TRBJ2-5; 10 bases are shared with TRBD2. Germline lookup yields CDR1 PRHDT and CDR2 FYEKMQ (reference sequence). The CDR3 runs 15 residues. V lost 7 bases, J lost 3 bases, and 8 bases stayed unmatched. CDR3 nucleotides: TGTGCCAGCAAACAAGCGGGAGGGCCGGAAGAGACCCAGTACTTC. Its protein product is CASKQAGGPEETQYF.

This clonotype was seen repeatedly, ten times or more. The CDR3 protein is CASSKNYEQYF. In DNA, the CDR3 is TGTGCCAGCAGTAAAAACTACGAGCAGTACTTC. The chain employs TRBV6-2 or TRBV6-3 and TRBJ2-7; unclear D gene. The CDR3 totals 11 residues. The germline V gene has CDR1 MNHEY and CDR2 SVGEGT. Trimming stripped 5 bases from V and 3 bases from J, with 5 bases between.

This clonotype was recorded at least ten times. V gene TRBV2 combines with J gene TRBJ2-5; TRBD2 aligns across 7 bases. There are 15 residues in the CDR3. The V gene end was trimmed by 7 bases and the J gene end by 5 bases; junction bases not matched to a gene: 13. Germline values: CDR1 SNHLY, CDR2 FYNNEI. CDR3 nucleotide sequence: TGTGCCAGCATCCGCGGGAGCCCCCTGGGGGAGACCCAGTACTTC. It translates to CASIRGSPLGETQYF.

This clonotype was observed at least ten times. This may stem from a read error, because a much larger clone lies one nucleotide away. This chain links TRBV7-9 with TRBJ2-7; 8 nucleotides agree with TRBD2. The CDR3 has 14 residues. The V gene's germline CDR1 is SEHNR and CDR2 FQNEAQ (reference sequence). The CDR3 here is CASSKSGRVSEQHF. The CDR3 region has the DNA TGTGCCAGCAGCAAAAGCGGGAGAGTTAGCGAGCAGCACTTC.

This clonotype was detected a few times. The gene calls are TRBV4-2 and TRBJ1-4; the D is unclear. CDR3 length equals 14 residues. CDR1 LGHNA and CDR2 YNFKEQ come from the germline V gene. V was trimmed by 0 bases and J by 12 bases, leaving 14 bases between them. CDR3 loop: CASSQDPVDEELFF. In DNA form, the CDR3 reads TGTGCCAGCAGCCAAGACCCTGTTGATGAGGAACTGTTTTTT.

This clonotype showed up many times. The chain uses TRBV4-1 and TRBJ2-3; D unclear. Trimming left V 1 base short and J 6 bases short, with 11 bases between. Germline values: CDR1 MGHRA, CDR2 YSYEKL. CDR3 size: 14 residues. The CDR3 DNA follows: TGCGCCAGCAGCCAAGCGGTCTACGGGGATACGCAGTATTTT. This sequence encodes CASSQAVYGDTQYF.

The chain carries TRBV7-9 and TRBJ1-1; D ambiguous. The CDR3 sequence is 13 residues long. Germline CDR1 and CDR2: SEHNR and FQNEAQ (reference sequence). V was shortened by 5 bases and J by 1 base, with 8 bases between the two germline ends. DNA of the CDR3: TGTGCCAGCAGCAAGCGGGCGAACACTGAAGCTTTCTTT. Translation gives CASSKRANTEAFF.

This rearrangement joins TRBV19 to TRBJ2-2; D is possibly TRBD2 (5 bases). The CDR3 loop spans 8 amino acids. CDR1 and CDR2 (germline): LNHDA, SQIVND (reference sequence). V was clipped by 9 bases and J by 14 bases, with 7 bases between them. CDR3 nucleotides: TGTGCCAGCGAGGGACTGTTTTTT. This encodes CASEGLFF.

This clonotype was seen just once. A much larger clone differs by one base, so this may be a read error. V and J are TRBV7-9 and TRBJ2-7; either TRBD1 or TRBD2 may fit D (6 bases each). The CDR3 is 16 amino acids. Looked up from germline, CDR1 is SEHNR and CDR2 is FQNEAQ (reference sequence). The CDR3 bases are TGTGCCAGCAAACAACTAGGTTGGGGGGCCGACTACGAGCAGAACTTC. Its protein product is CASKQLGWGADYEQNF. Variable domain in full (rest from reference TRBV7-9 and TRBJ2-7): DTGVSQNPRHKITKRGQNVTFRCDPISEHNRLYWYRQTLGQGPEFLTYFQNEAQLEKSRLLSDRFSAERPKGSFSTLEIQRTEQGDSAMYLCASKQLGWGADYEQNFGPGTRLTVT.

The chain couples TRBV20-1 to TRBJ2-5; 13 nucleotides align to TRBD2. The ends lost 3 bases at V and 3 bases at J; junction bases unmatched: 10. CDR1 is DFQATT and CDR2 is SNEGSKA in the germline V gene (reference sequence). CDR3 length: 17 residues. The CDR3 reads CSARGELAGGPEETQYF. The DNA for the CDR3 is TGCAGTGCTAGGGGGGAACTAGCGGGAGGGCCGGAAGAGACCCAGTACTTC.

A note on this clonotype: Being one base from a much bigger clone, this may be a read error. CDR3 sequence: CASSCSSSQDGQYF. As DNA, the CDR3 is TGTGCCAGCAGTTGCTCATCTAGCCAAGACGGGCAGTACTTC. This sequence joins TRBV6-5 and TRBJ2-7; a possible D gene is TRBD2 (5 bases). The CDR3 totals 14 residues. The germline V gene has CDR1 MNHEY and CDR2 SVGAGI. V dropped 4 bases and J dropped 9 bases, with 19 bases sitting between them.

The genes are TRBV5-1 and TRBJ2-7; a weak D match, TRBD2 (5 bases). This CDR3 is 13 amino acids long. V shed 0 bases and J shed 6 bases, with 10 bases lying between them. The V gene's germline CDR1 is SGHRS and CDR2 YFSETQ. In nucleotides, the CDR3 is TGCGCCAGCAGCTTGGATTTAGGGAGCGAGCAGTACTTC. It yields the protein CASSLDLGSEQYF.

With respect to this clonotype: Sequence at one end of the junction differs from germline and may be a read error. The chain links TRBV9 to TRBJ1-5; 10 positions agree with TRBD1. Germline CDR1 reads SGDLS; CDR2 reads YYNGEE. CDR3 length equals 14 residues. CDR3 bases: TGCGCCAGCAGCTCAGGACAGGGGGATCAGCCCCGGCATTTT. Translated: CASSSGQGDQPRHF.

To note about this clonotype: No DNA is shown, since the ends of the CDR3 on it are uncertain; the CDR3 is the one TCRdb lists. The chain carries TRBV7-6 and TRBJ1-5. CDR1 SGHVS and CDR2 FNYEAQ come from the germline V gene. 20 amino acids form the CDR3, both terminal residues included. CDR3 sequence: CASSLGRYLRAVLRAGHQHF.

This clonotype was found many times. The chain combines TRBV4-1 with TRBJ1-1, with 10 bases lining up with TRBD1. CDR3 size: 14 residues. CDR1 is MGHRA and CDR2 is YSYEKL in the germline V gene. V shed 7 bases and J 1 base; nucleotides not matched to a gene: 3. The CDR3 sequence is CASNRDRGNTEAFF. Here the CDR3 DNA reads TGCGCCAGCAACCGGGACAGGGGGAACACTGAAGCTTTCTTT.

This sequence joins TRBV24-1 and TRBJ1-1; D is ambiguous. Per the germline V gene, CDR1 is KGHDR and CDR2 is SFDVKD. The CDR3 is 14 amino acids. V gave up 4 bases and J gave up 5 bases, with 13 bases separating them. CDR3 residues: CATSDPLLGTEAFF. The CDR3 nucleotides are TGTGCCACCAGTGACCCCTTACTAGGGACTGAAGCTTTCTTT.

In its sample, this clonotype was seen once. V usage is TRBV2 and J usage is TRBJ1-4, with 7 bases lining up with TRBD1. This CDR3 comprises 14 residues. J gave up 7 bases and V 7 bases, and 9 bases lay outside the gene matches. From germline, CDR1 is SNHLY and CDR2 FYNNEI. CDR3 amino acids: CASTPDRVFEKLFF. The CDR3 coding sequence is TGTGCCAGCACTCCCGACAGGGTGTTTGAAAAACTGTTTTTT. Full variable domain (missing parts from reference TRBV2 and TRBJ1-4): EPEVTQTPSHQVTQMGQEVILRCVPISNHLYFYWYRQILGQKVEFLVSFYNNEISEKSEIFDDQFSVERPDGSNFTLKIRSTKLEDSAMYFCASTPDRVFEKLFFGSGTQLSVL.

The chain couples TRBV20-1 to TRBJ2-7, with 11 bases matching TRBD2. CDR1 and CDR2 from the germline V gene are DFQATT and SNEGSKA (reference sequence). With 6 bases clipped from V and 2 bases from J, the junction kept 0 bases outside the gene matches. This CDR3 is 12 amino acids long. CDR3 in DNA: TGCAGTGCGACTAGCGGGACCTACGAGCAGTACTTC. As protein: CSATSGTYEQYF.